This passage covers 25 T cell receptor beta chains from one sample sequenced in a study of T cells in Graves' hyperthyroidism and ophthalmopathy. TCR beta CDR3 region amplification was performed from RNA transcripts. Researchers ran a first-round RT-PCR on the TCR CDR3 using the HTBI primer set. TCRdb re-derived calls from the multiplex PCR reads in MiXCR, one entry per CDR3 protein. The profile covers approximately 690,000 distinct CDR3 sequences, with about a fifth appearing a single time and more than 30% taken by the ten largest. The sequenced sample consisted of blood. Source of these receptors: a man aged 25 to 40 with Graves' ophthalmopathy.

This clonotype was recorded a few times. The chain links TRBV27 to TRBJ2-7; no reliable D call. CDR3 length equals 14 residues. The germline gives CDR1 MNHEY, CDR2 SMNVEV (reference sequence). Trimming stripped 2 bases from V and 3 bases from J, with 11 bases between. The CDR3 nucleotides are TGTGCCAGCAGTTTAACCCCTCGCCTCTACGAGCAGTACTTC. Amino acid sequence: CASSLTPRLYEQYF.

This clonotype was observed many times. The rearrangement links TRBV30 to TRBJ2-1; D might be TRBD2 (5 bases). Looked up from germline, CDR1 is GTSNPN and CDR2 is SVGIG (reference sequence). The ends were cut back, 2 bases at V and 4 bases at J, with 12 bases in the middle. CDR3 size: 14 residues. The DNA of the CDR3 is TGTGCCTGGAGTACCCGGGATTGGTACAATGAGCAGTTCTTC. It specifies CAWSTRDWYNEQFF.

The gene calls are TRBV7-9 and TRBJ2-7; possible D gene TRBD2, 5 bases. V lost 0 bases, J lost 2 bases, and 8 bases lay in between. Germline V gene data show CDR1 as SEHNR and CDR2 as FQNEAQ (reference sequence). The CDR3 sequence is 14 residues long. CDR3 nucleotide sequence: TGTGCCAGCAGCTTAGCGGAGGCGGCCTACGAGCAGTACTTC. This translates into CASSLAEAAYEQYF.

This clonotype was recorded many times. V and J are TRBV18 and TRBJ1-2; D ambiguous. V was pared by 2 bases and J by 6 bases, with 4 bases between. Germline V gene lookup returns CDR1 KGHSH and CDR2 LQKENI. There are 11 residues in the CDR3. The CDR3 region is CASSPGNGYTF. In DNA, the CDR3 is TGTGCCAGCTCACCAGGGAATGGCTACACCTTC.

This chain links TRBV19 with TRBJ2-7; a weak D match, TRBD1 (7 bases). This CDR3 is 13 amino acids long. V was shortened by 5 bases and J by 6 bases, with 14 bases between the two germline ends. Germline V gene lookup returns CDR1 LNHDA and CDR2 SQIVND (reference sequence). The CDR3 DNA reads TGTGCCAGTAGTGTCGACAGGGACTTCGAGCAGTACTTC. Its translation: CASSVDRDFEQYF.

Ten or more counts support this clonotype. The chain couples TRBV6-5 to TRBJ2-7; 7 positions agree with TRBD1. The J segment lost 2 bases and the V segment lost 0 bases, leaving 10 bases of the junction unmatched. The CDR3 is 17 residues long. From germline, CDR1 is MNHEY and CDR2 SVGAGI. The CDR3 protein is CASSYSAPGQAAYEQYF. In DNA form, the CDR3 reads TGTGCCAGCAGTTACTCGGCCCCAGGACAGGCGGCCTACGAGCAGTACTTC.

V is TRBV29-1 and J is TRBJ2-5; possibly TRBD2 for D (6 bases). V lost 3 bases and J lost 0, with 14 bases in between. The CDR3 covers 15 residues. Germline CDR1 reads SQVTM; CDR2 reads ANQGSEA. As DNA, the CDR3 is TGCAGCGTTGAGATCGGGGACTGGTACCAAGAGACCCAGTACTTC. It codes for CSVEIGDWYQETQYF.

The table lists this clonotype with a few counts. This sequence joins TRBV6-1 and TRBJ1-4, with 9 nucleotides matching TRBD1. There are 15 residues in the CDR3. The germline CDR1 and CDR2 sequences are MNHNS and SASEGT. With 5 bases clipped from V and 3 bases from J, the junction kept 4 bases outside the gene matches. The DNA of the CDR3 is TGTGCCAGCAGTCACAGGACAGGGGCTAATGAAAAACTGTTTTTT. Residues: CASSHRTGANEKLFF.

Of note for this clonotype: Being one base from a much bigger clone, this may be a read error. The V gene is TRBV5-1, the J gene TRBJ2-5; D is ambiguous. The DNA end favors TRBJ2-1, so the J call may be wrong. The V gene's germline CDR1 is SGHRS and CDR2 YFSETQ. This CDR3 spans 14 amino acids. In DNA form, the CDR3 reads TGCGCCAGCAGCTTGGGGAACCAGCAAGAGACCCAGTTCTTC. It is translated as CASSLGNQQETQFF.

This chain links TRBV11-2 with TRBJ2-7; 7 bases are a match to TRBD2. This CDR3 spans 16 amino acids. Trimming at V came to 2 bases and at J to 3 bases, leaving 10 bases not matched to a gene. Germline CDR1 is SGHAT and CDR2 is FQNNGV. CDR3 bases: TGTGCCAGCAGCTTAAATTCGGCCAAGCGGGGCTACGAGCAGTACTTC. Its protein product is CASSLNSAKRGYEQYF.

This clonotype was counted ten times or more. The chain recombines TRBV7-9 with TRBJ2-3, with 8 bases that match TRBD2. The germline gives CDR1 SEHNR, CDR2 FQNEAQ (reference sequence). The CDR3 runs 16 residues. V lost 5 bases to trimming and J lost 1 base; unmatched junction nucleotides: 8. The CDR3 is CASSPGTSLGTDTQYF. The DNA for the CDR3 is TGTGCCAGCAGCCCTGGGACTAGTCTCGGCACAGATACGCAGTATTTT.

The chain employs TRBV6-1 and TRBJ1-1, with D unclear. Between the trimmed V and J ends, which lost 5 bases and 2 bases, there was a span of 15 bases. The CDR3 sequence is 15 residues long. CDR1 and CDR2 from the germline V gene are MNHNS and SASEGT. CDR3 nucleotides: TGTGCCAGCAGTCCCCTGACCGGAAGAAACACTGAAGCTTTCTTT. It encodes CASSPLTGRNTEAFF.

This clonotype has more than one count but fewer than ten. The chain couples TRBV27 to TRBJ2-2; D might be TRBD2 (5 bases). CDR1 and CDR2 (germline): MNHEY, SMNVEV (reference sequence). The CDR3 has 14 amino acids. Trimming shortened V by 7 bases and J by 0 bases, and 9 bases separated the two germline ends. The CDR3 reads CASTGRSNTGELFF. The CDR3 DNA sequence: TGTGCCAGCACGGGAAGGTCGAACACCGGGGAGCTGTTTTTT.

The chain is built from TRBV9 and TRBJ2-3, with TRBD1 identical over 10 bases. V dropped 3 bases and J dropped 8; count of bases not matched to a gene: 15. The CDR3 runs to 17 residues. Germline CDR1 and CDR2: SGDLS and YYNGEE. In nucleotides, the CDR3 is TGTGCCAGCAGCGCGACCGGGACAGGGGAATTGAGTGGTACGCAGTATTTT. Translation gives CASSATGTGELSGTQYF.

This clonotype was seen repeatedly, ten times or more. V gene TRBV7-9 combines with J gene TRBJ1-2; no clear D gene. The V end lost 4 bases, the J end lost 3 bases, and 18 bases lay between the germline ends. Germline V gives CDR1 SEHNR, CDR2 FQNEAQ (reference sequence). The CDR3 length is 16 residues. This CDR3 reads CASSSLGSLVDYGYTF. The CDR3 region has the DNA TGTGCCAGCAGCTCCCTAGGGTCGTTGGTGGACTATGGCTACACCTTC.

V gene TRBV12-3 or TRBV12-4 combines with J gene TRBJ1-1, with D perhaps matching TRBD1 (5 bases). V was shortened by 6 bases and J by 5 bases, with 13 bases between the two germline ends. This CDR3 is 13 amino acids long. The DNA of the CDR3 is TGTGCCAGCAGATCGGGGGAGACTACTGAAGCTTTCTTT. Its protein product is CASRSGETTEAFF.

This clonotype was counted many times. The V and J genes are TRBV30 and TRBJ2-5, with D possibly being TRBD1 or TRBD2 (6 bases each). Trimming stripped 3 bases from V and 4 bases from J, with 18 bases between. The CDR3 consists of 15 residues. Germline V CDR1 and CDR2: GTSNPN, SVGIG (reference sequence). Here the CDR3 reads CAWSRELQGLETQYF. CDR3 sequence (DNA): TGTGCCTGGAGCCGGGAATTACAGGGACTAGAGACCCAGTACTTC.

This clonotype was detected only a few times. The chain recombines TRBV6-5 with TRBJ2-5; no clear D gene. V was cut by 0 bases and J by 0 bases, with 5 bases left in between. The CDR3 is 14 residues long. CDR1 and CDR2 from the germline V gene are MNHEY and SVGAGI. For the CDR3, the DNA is TGTGCCAGCAGTTACTCAAGCGACCAAGAGACCCAGTACTTC. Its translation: CASSYSSDQETQYF.

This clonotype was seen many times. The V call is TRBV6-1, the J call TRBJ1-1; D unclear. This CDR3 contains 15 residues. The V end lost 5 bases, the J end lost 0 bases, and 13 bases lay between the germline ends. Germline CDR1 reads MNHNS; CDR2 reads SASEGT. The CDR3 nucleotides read TGTGCCAGCAGTCCGCCTTGGGCGATGAACACTGAAGCTTTCTTT. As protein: CASSPPWAMNTEAFF.

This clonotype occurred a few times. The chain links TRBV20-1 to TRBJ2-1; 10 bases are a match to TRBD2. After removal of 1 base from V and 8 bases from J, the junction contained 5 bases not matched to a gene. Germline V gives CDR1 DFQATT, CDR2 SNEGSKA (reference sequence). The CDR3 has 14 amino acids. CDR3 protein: CSARGLAGHDEQFF. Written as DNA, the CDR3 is TGCAGTGCTAGAGGACTAGCGGGCCATGATGAGCAGTTCTTC.

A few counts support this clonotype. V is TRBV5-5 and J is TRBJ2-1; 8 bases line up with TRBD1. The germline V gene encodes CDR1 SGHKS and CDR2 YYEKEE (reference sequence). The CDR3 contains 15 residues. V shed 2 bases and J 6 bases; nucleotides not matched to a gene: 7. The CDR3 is CASSFWGQAFNEQFF. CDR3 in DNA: TGTGCCAGCAGCTTTTGGGGACAGGCTTTCAATGAGCAGTTCTTC.

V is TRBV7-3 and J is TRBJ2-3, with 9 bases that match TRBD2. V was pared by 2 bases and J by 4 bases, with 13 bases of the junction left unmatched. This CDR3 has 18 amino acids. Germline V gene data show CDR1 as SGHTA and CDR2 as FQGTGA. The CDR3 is CASSLGPGLATVSDTQYF. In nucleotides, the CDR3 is TGTGCCAGCAGCTTAGGGCCGGGACTAGCAACGGTCTCAGATACGCAGTATTTT.

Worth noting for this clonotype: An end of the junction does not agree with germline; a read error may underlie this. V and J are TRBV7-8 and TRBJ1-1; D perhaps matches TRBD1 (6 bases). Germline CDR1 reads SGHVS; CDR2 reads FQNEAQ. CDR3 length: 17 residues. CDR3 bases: TGCGCCAGCAGCCAATCTCAGATGGGGGCCTCGAGCACTGAAGCTTTCTTT. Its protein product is CASSQSQMGASSTEAFF.

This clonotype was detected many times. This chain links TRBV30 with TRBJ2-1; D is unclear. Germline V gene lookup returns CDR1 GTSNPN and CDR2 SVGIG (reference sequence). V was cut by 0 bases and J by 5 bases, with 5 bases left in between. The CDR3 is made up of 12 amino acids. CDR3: CAWSVNHNEQFF. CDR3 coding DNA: TGTGCCTGGAGTGTCAACCACAATGAGCAGTTCTTC.

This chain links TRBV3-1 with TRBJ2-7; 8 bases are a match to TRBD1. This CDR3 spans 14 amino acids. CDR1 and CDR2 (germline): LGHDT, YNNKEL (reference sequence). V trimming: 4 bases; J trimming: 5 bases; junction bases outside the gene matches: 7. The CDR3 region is CASSPTGVLHEQYF. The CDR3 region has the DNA TGTGCCAGCAGCCCGACAGGGGTTCTCCACGAGCAGTACTTC.